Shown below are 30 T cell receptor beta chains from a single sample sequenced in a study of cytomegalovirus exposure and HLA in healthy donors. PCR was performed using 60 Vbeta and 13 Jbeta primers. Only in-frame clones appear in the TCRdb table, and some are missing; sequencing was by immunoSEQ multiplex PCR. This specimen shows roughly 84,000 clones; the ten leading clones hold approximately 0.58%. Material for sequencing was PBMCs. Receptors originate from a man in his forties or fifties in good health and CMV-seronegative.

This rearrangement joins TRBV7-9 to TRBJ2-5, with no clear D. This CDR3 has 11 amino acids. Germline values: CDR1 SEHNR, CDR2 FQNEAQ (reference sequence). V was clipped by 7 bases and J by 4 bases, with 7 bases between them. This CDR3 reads CASTPGETQYF. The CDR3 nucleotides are TGTGCCAGCACCCCCGGAGAGACCCAGTACTTC. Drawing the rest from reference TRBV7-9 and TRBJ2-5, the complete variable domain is DTGVSQNPRHKITKRGQNVTFRCDPISEHNRLYWYRQTLGQGPEFLTYFQNEAQLEKSRLLSDRFSAERPKGSFSTLEIQRTEQGDSAMYLCASTPGETQYFGPGTRLLVL.

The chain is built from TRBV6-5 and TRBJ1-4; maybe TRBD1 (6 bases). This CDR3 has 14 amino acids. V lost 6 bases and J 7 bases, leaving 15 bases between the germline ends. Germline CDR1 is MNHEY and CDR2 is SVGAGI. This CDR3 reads CASRPQGRIEKLFF. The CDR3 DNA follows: TGTGCCAGCAGGCCACAGGGTCGAATTGAAAAACTGTTTTTT.

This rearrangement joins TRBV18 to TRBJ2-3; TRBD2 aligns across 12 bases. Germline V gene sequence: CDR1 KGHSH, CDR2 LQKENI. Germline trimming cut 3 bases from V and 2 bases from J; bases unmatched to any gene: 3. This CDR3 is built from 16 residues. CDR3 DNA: TGTGCCAGCTCACCGCGGACTAGCGGGACCACAGATACGCAGTATTTT. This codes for CASSPRTSGTTDTQYF.

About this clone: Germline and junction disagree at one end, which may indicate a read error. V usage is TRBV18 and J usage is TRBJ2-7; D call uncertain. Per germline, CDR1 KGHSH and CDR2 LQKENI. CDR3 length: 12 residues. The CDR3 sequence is CVSSGLTKEQYF. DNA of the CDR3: TGTGTCAGCTCTGGGCTAACGAAAGAGCAGTACTTC. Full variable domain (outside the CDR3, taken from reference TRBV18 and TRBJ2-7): NAGVMQNPRHLVRRRGQEARLRCSPMKGHSHVYWYRQLPEEGLKFMVYLQKENIIDESGMPKERFSAEFPKEGPSILRIQQVVRGDSAAYFCVSSGLTKEQYFGPGTRLTVT.

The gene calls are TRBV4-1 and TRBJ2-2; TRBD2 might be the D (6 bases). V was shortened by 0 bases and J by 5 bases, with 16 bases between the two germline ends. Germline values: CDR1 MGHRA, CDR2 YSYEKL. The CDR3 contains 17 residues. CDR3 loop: CASSQEIAHGGTGELFF. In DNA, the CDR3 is TGCGCCAGCAGCCAAGAAATCGCACACGGGGGAACCGGGGAGCTGTTTTTT.

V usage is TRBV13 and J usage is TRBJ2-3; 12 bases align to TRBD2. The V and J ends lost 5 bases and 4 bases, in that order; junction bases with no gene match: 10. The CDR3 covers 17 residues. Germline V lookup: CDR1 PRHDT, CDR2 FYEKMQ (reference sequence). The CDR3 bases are TGTGCCAGCAGCCACTGGACTAGCGGGGCGAAGGCAGATACGCAGTATTTT. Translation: CASSHWTSGAKADTQYF.

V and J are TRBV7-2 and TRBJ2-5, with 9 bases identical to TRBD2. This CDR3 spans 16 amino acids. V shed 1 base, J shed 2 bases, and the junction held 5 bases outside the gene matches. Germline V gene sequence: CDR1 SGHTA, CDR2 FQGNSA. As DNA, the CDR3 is TGTGCCAGCAGCTTAGTAGGGACTAGCATGCAAGAGACCCAGTACTTC. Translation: CASSLVGTSMQETQYF.

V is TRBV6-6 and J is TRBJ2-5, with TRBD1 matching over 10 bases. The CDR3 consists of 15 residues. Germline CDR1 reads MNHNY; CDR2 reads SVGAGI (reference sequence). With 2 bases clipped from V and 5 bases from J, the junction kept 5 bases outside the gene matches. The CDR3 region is CASSYAGQGSETQYF. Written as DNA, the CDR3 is TGTGCCAGCAGTTACGCGGGACAGGGGTCGGAGACCCAGTACTTC.

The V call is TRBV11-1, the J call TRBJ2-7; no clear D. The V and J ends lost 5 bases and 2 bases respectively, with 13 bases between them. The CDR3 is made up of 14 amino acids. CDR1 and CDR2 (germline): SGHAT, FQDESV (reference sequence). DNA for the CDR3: TGTGCCAGCAGCCTCGTCCAGGCGACCTACGAGCAGTACTTC. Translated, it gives CASSLVQATYEQYF.

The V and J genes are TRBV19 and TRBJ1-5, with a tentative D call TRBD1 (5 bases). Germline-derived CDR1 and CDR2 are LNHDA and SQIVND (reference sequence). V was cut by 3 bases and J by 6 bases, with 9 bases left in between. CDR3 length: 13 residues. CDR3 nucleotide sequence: TGTGCCAGTAGTATGGAACAGGTTCAGCCCCAGCATTTT. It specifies CASSMEQVQPQHF. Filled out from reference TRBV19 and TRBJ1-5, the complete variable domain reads DGGITQSPKYLFRKEGQNVTLSCEQNLNHDAMYWYRQDPGQGLRLIYYSQIVNDFQKGDIAEGYSVSREKKESFPLTVTSAQKNPTAFYLCASSMEQVQPQHFGDGTRLSIL.

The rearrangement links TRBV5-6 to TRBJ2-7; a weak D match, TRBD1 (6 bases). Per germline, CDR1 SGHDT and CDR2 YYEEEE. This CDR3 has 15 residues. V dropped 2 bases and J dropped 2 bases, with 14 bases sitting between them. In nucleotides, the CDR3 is TGTGCCAGCAGCTTAACAGGGTCAGGCCCCTACGAGCAGTACTTC. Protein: CASSLTGSGPYEQYF.

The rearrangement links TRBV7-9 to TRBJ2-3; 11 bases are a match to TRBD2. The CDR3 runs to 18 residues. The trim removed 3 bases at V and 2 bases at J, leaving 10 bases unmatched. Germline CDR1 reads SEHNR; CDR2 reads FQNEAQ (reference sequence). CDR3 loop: CASSFTIGLAGNTDTQYF. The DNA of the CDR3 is TGTGCCAGCAGCTTCACGATAGGACTAGCGGGCAACACAGATACGCAGTATTTT.

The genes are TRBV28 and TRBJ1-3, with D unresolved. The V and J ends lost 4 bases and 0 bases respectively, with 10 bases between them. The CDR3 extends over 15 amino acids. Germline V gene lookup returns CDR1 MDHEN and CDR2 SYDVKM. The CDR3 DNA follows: TGTGCCAGCAGTTCGATTCGGGGCTCTGGAAACACCATATATTTT. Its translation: CASSSIRGSGNTIYF.

CDR3 protein: CATSRAGPEAFF. The CDR3 nucleotides are TGCGCCACCAGCCGAGCGGGGCCCGAAGCTTTCTTT. The chain carries TRBV10-1 and TRBJ1-1; TRBD1 might be the D (5 bases). Trimming removed 10 bases from V and 8 bases from J, with 17 bases in between. This CDR3 region has 12 residues. Per germline, CDR1 WNHNN and CDR2 SYGVQD (reference sequence).

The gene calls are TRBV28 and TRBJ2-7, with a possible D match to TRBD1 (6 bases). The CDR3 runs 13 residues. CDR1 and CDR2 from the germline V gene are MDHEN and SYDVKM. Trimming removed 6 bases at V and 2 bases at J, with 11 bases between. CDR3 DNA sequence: TGTGCCAGCAGCCGAACAGGGCCCTACGAGCAGTACTTC. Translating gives CASSRTGPYEQYF.

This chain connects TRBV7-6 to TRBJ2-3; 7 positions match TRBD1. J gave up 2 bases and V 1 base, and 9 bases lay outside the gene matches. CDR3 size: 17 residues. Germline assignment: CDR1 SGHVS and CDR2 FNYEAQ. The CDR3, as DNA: TGTGCCAGCAGCTTAGAAGGTCGGACAGGCCACACAGATACGCAGTATTTT. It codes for CASSLEGRTGHTDTQYF.

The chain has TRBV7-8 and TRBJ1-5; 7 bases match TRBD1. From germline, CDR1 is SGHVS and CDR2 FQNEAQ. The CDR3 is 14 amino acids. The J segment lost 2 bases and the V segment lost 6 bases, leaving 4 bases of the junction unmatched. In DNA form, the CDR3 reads TGTGCCAGCAGGCCAGGGGGTGGCAATCAGCCCCAGCATTTT. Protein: CASRPGGGNQPQHF.

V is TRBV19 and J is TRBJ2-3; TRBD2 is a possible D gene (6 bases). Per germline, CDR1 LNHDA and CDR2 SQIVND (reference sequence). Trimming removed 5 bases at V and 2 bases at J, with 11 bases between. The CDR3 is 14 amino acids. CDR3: CASSWREPTDTQYF. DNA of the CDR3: TGTGCCAGTAGTTGGAGGGAGCCCACAGATACGCAGTATTTT.

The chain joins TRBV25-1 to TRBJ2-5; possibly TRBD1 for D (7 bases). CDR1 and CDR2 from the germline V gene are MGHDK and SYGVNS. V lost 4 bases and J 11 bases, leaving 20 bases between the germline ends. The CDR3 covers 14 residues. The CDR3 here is CASSGGTASREQYF. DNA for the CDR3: TGTGCCAGCAGTGGCGGGACAGCTTCTAGAGAGCAGTACTTC.

CDR3 loop: CASSRDSTNYGYTF. In DNA, the CDR3 is TGTGCCAGCAGCCGGGACAGTACTAACTATGGCTACACCTTC. The chain couples TRBV4-2 to TRBJ1-2; 7 bases are shared with TRBD1. After removal of 4 bases from V and 0 bases from J, the junction contained 2 bases not matched to a gene. Germline V gene data show CDR1 as LGHNA and CDR2 as YNFKEQ. The CDR3 sequence is 14 residues long.

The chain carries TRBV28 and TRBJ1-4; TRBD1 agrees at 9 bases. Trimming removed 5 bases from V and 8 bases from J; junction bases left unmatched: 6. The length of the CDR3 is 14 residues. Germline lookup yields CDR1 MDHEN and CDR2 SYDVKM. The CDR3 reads CASSSGTGWEKLFF. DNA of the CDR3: TGTGCCAGCAGTAGCGGGACAGGGTGGGAAAAACTGTTTTTT.

CDR3 sequence: CASSLPGNGELFF. For the CDR3, the DNA is TGTGCCAGCAGCTTACCAGGGAACGGGGAGCTGTTTTTT. The chain carries TRBV7-6 and TRBJ2-2, with D possibly matching TRBD1 (5 bases). V lost 2 bases and J 7 bases, leaving 8 bases between the germline ends. The CDR3 spans 13 residues. The V gene's germline CDR1 is SGHVS and CDR2 FNYEAQ.

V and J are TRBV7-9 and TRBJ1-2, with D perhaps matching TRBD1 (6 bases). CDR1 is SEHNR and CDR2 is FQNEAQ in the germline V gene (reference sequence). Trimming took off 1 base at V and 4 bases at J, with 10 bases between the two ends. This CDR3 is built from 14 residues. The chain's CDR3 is CASSLGGGLYGYTF. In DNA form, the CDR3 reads TGTGCCAGCAGCTTAGGAGGGGGTCTCTATGGCTACACCTTC.

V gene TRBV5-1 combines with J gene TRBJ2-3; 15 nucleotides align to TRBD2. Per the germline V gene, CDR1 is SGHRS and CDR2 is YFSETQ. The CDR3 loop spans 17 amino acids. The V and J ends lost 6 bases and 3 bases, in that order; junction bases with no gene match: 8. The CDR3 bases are TGCGCCAGCATGGGACTAGCGGGGGGAGTTGGGACAGATACGCAGTATTTT. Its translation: CASMGLAGGVGTDTQYF. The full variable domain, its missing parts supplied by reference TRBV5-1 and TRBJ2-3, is KAGVTQTPRYLIKTRGQQVTLSCSPISGHRSVSWYQQTPGQGLQFLFEYFSETQRNKGNFPGRFSGRQFSNSRSEMNVSTLELGDSALYLCASMGLAGGVGTDTQYFGPGTRLTVL.

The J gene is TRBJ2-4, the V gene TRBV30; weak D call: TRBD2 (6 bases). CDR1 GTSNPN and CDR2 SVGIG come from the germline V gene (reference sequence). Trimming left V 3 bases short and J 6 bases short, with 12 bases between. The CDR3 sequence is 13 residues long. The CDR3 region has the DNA TGTGCCTGGAGAATGGGGGGAGGAAACATTCAGTACTTC. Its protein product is CAWRMGGGNIQYF. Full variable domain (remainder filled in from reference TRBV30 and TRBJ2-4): SQTIHQWPATLVQPVGSPLSLECTVEGTSNPNLYWYRQAAGRGLQLLFYSVGIGQISSEVPQNLSASRPQDRQFILSSKKLLLSDSGFYLCAWRMGGGNIQYFGAGTRLSVL.

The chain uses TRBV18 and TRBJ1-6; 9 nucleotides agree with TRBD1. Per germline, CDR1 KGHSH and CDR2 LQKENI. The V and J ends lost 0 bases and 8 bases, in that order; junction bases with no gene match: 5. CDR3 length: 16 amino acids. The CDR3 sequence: CASSPPGQGLYSPLHF. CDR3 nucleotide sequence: TGTGCCAGCTCACCACCGGGACAGGGACTGTATTCACCCCTCCACTTT.

The CDR3 nucleotides are TGTGCCAGCAGTGAGGACAGAAACTACGAGCAGTACTTC. It translates to CASSEDRNYEQYF. The chain employs TRBV6-1 and TRBJ2-7; tentative D call: TRBD1 (6 bases). The CDR3 is made up of 13 amino acids. Trimming took 3 bases from V and 3 from J, leaving 9 bases between them. Germline V CDR1 and CDR2: MNHNS, SASEGT.

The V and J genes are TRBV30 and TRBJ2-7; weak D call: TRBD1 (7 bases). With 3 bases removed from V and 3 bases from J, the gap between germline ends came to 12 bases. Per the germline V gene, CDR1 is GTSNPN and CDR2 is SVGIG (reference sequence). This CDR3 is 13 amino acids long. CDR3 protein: CAWRSRGDYEQYF. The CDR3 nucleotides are TGTGCCTGGAGGTCCAGGGGGGACTACGAGCAGTACTTC.

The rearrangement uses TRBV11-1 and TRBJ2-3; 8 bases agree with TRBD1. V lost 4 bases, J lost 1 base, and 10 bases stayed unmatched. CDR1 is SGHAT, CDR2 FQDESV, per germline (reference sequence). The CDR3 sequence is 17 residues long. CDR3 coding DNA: TGTGCCAGCAGCTCAGGGGGCGGCAGGGAAGGCACAGATACGCAGTATTTT. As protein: CASSSGGGREGTDTQYF.

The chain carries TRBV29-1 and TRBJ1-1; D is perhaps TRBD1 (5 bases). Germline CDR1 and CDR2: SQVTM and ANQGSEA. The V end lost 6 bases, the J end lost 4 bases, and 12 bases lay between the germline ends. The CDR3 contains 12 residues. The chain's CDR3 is CSVPQVSTEAFF. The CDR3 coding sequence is TGCAGCGTCCCACAGGTTAGCACTGAAGCTTTCTTT.